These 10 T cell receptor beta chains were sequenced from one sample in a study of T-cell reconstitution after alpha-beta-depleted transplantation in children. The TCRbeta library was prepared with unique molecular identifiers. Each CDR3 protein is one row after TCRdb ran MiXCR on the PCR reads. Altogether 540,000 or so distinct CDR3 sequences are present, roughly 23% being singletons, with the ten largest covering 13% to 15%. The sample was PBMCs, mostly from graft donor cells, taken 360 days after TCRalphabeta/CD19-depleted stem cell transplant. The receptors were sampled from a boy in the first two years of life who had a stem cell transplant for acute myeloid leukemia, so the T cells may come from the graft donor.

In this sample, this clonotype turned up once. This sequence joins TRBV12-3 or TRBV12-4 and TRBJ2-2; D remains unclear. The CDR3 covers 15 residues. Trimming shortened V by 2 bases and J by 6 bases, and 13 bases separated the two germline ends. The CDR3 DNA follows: TGTGCCAGCAGTTTAAGCAGGATCGGTCCCGGGGAGCTGTTTTTT. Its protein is CASSLSRIGPGELFF.

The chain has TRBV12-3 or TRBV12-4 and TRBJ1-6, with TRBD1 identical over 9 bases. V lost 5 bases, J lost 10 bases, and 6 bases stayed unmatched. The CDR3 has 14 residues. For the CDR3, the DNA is TGTGCCAGCAGTGAGGGACAGGGAGGCTCACCCCTCCACTTT. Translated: CASSEGQGGSPLHF.

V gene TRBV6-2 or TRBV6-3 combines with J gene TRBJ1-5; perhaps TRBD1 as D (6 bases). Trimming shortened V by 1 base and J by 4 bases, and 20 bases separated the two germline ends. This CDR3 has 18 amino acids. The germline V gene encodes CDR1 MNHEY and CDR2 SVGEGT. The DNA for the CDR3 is TGTGCCAGCAGTTACTACCCGGGCTCTGGGACATCTAATCAGCCCCAGCATTTT. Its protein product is CASSYYPGSGTSNQPQHF.

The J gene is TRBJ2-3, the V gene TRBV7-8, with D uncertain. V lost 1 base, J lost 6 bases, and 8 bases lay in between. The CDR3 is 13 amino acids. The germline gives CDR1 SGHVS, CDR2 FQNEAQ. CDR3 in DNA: TGTGCCAGCAGCTTAGGACCTTGGGATACGCAGTATTTT. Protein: CASSLGPWDTQYF.

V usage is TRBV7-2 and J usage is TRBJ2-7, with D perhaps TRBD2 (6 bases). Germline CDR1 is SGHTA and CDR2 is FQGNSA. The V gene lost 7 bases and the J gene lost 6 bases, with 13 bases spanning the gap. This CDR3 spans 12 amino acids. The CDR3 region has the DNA TGTGCCAGCACCGAGGGAGGATTCGAGCAGTACTTC. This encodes CASTEGGFEQYF.

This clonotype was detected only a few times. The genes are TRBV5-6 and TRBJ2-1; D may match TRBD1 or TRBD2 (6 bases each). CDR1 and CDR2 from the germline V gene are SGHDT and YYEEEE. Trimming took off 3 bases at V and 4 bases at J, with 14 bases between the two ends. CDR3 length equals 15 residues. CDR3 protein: CASSSRGEAYNEQFF. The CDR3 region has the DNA TGTGCCAGCAGCTCGAGGGGGGAGGCTTACAATGAGCAGTTCTTC.

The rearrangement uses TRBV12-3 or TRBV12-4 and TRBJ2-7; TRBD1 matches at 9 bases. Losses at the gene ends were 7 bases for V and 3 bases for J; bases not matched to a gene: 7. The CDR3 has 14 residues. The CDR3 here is CASTGQGINYEQYF. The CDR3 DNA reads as TGTGCCAGCACTGGACAGGGGATTAACTACGAGCAGTACTTC.

As DNA, the CDR3 is TGCAGTGCTAATAGGGACGGACTCAGCGGCTACACCTTC. It codes for CSANRDGLSGYTF. This rearrangement joins TRBV20-1 to TRBJ1-2, with TRBD1 as a possible D gene (5 bases). Looked up from germline, CDR1 is DFQATT and CDR2 is SNEGSKA (reference sequence). The CDR3 extends over 13 amino acids. Trimming removed 4 bases from V and 8 bases from J, with 17 bases in between.

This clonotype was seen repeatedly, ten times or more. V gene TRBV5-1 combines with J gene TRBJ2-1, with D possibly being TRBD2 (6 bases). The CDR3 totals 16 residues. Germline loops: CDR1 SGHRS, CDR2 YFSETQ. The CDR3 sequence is CGSREGGGSSYNEQFF. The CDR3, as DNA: TGCGGCTCACGCGAGGGAGGTGGGAGCTCCTACAATGAGCAGTTCTTC.

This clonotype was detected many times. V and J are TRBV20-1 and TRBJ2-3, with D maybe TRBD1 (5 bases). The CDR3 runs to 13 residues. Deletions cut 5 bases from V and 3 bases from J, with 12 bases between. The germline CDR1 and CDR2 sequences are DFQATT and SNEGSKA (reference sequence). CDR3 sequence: CSASIAGTDTQYF. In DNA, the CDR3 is TGCAGTGCTTCCATCGCAGGGACAGATACGCAGTATTTT.